These 18 T cell receptor beta chains came from one sample sequenced in a study of T cell responses to AZD1222 COVID-19 vaccine. Sequencing was performed with immunoSEQ multiplex PCR; in TCRdb, only in-frame clones are kept and a portion is missing. The data hold about 150,000 clones, with about 91% observed a single time. The material sequenced was peripheral blood, taken on day 0 of AZD1222 vaccination. All receptors come from an adult in good health.

The V gene is TRBV4-1, the J gene TRBJ2-3; TRBD1 matches 7 bases. V was pared by 3 bases and J by 0 bases, with 0 bases of the junction left unmatched. Germline CDR1 MGHRA, CDR2 YSYEKL. The CDR3 totals 14 residues. CDR3 DNA sequence: TGCGCCAGCAGCCAGGGACAGAGCACAGATACGCAGTATTTT. Protein sequence: CASSQGQSTDTQYF.

The CDR3 here is CSASIPPTGENSPLHF. The CDR3 nucleotides read TGCAGTGCTAGTATCCCCCCCACAGGCGAGAATTCACCCCTCCACTTT. This chain connects TRBV20-1 to TRBJ1-6, with D possibly TRBD1 on 5 matching bases. The CDR3 sequence is 16 residues long. V shed 3 bases and J shed 7 bases, with 19 bases lying between them. Germline CDR1 is DFQATT and CDR2 is SNEGSKA (reference sequence).

The chain links TRBV7-2 to TRBJ2-7, with 7 positions matching TRBD2. In germline, CDR1 is SGHTA, CDR2 FQGNSA. The V and J ends lost 4 bases and 2 bases, in that order; junction bases with no gene match: 5. The CDR3 sequence is 14 residues long. CDR3 protein: CASSSWGGAYEQYF. CDR3 DNA sequence: TGTGCCAGCAGCTCCTGGGGGGGTGCCTACGAGCAGTACTTC.

The V gene is TRBV7-3, the J gene TRBJ1-2; a weak D match, TRBD1 (5 bases). This CDR3 spans 12 amino acids. Trimming left V 1 base short and J 7 bases short, with 7 bases between. The germline gives CDR1 SGHTA, CDR2 FQGTGA. CDR3: CASSLNGAGYTF. CDR3 coding DNA: TGTGCCAGCAGCTTAAATGGGGCTGGCTACACCTTC.

The chain recombines TRBV28 with TRBJ2-7; D might be TRBD1 (5 bases). Trimming took off 2 bases at V and 5 bases at J, with 13 bases between the two ends. Germline-derived CDR1 and CDR2 are MDHEN and SYDVKM. The CDR3 runs 14 residues. In DNA form, the CDR3 reads TGTGCCAGCAGTTTAGCAGGGTCTCGAGACGAGCAGTACTTC. Its protein product is CASSLAGSRDEQYF.

The chain has TRBV11-2 and TRBJ1-3; perhaps TRBD1 as D (5 bases). The ends were cut back, 1 base at V and 0 bases at J, with 13 bases in the middle. The CDR3 extends over 17 amino acids. From germline, CDR1 is SGHAT and CDR2 FQNNGV. The CDR3 sequence is CASSLGQPSYSGNTIYF. For the CDR3, the DNA is TGTGCCAGCAGCTTAGGACAGCCCAGTTACTCTGGAAACACCATATATTTT.

The chain recombines TRBV6-2 or TRBV6-3 with TRBJ1-2; TRBD1 matches at 7 bases. Per the germline V gene, CDR1 is MNHEY and CDR2 is SVGEGT. V dropped 7 bases and J dropped 4; count of bases not matched to a gene: 9. The CDR3 consists of 14 residues. The CDR3 is CASTPAQGIYGYTF. The DNA for the CDR3 is TGTGCCAGCACCCCAGCACAGGGGATCTATGGCTACACCTTC.

This rearrangement joins TRBV15 to TRBJ1-3, with D possibly matching TRBD1 (5 bases). The CDR3 is 14 residues long. Germline CDR1 reads LNHNV; CDR2 reads YYDKDF (reference sequence). V shed 4 bases and J shed 0 bases, with 7 bases lying between them. The CDR3 sequence: CATSTGSSGNTIYF. The CDR3 DNA reads as TGTGCCACCAGCACAGGGAGCTCTGGAAACACCATATATTTT. The complete variable domain, with remaining parts taken from reference TRBV15 and TRBJ1-3, reads DAMVIQNPRYQVTQFGKPVTLSCSQTLNHNVMYWYQQKSSQAPKLLFHYYDKDFNNEADTPDNFQSRRPNTSFCFLDIRSPGLGDTAMYLCATSTGSSGNTIYFGEGSWLTVV.

This chain connects TRBV28 to TRBJ1-1, with a possible D match to TRBD1 (6 bases). The CDR3 sequence is 16 residues long. Trimming stripped 5 bases from V and 0 bases from J, with 16 bases between. The V gene's germline CDR1 is MDHEN and CDR2 SYDVKM. Here the CDR3 DNA reads TGTGCCAGCAGTCCCGCCCAGGCAGGGGTGAACACTGAAGCTTTCTTT. This translates into CASSPAQAGVNTEAFF.

This clone appeared a single time. The rearrangement uses TRBV18 and TRBJ1-5; 7 positions agree with TRBD1. V dropped 2 bases and J dropped 3; count of bases not matched to a gene: 7. The CDR3 loop spans 16 amino acids. Looked up from germline, CDR1 is KGHSH and CDR2 is LQKENI. CDR3 DNA sequence: TGTGCCAGCTCACCAGTGGGACAGCCCTCCAATCAGCCCCAGCATTTT. Translated, it gives CASSPVGQPSNQPQHF.

The V gene is TRBV19, the J gene TRBJ1-4; D call uncertain. V dropped 3 bases and J dropped 8 bases, with 10 bases sitting between them. The CDR3 loop spans 13 amino acids. Germline V gene data show CDR1 as LNHDA and CDR2 as SQIVND (reference sequence). The CDR3 nucleotides read TGTGCCAGTAGTATTGGCTGGAAGGAAAAACTGTTTTTT. Protein product: CASSIGWKEKLFF.

The chain employs TRBV6-4 and TRBJ1-2; 10 nucleotides line up with TRBD1. The germline gives CDR1 MRHNA, CDR2 SNTAGT. Germline trimming cut 4 bases from V and 3 bases from J; bases unmatched to any gene: 2. The CDR3 has 14 residues. CDR3 loop: CASSGQGADYGYTF. The CDR3 region has the DNA TGTGCCAGCAGTGGACAGGGGGCGGACTATGGCTACACCTTC.

The CDR3 reads CASSPLTSGTSYEQYF. In nucleotides, the CDR3 is TGTGCCAGCAGCCCCTTGACTAGCGGGACCTCCTACGAGCAGTACTTC. The V gene is TRBV5-6, the J gene TRBJ2-7; 11 nucleotides line up with TRBD2. Germline V gene sequence: CDR1 SGHDT, CDR2 YYEEEE. J was trimmed by 0 bases and V by 4 bases; bases with no gene match: 6. The CDR3 sequence is 16 residues long.

The chain employs TRBV10-3 and TRBJ2-1; D may be TRBD1 (5 bases). The germline CDR1 and CDR2 sequences are ENHRY and SYGVKD. V was shortened by 4 bases and J by 9 bases, with 10 bases between the two germline ends. The CDR3 totals 12 residues. CDR3: CAISVNQGEQFF. The CDR3 DNA reads as TGTGCCATCAGTGTGAATCAGGGTGAGCAGTTCTTC.

The gene calls are TRBV7-9 and TRBJ2-2, with D unclear. Germline V CDR1 and CDR2: SEHNR, FQNEAQ (reference sequence). There are 14 residues in the CDR3. V lost 1 base to trimming and J lost 4 bases, with 7 bases between them. DNA of the CDR3: TGTGCCAGCAGCTTAGTCCTGCCCACCGGGGAGCTGTTTTTT. It encodes CASSLVLPTGELFF.

This clone was recorded only once. The chain employs TRBV7-3 and TRBJ2-1; 13 bases map to TRBD2. The V gene end was trimmed by 1 base and the J gene end by 7 bases; junction bases not matched to a gene: 10. Germline CDR1 is SGHTA and CDR2 is FQGTGA. This CDR3 is 18 amino acids long. In DNA form, the CDR3 reads TGTGCCAGCAGCTTAATCCCTGGGGGACTAGCGGGGAAGAATGAGCAGTTCTTC. Amino acids: CASSLIPGGLAGKNEQFF.

This clone was observed a handful of times. The chain has TRBV5-6 and TRBJ1-4, with a tentative D call TRBD1 (5 bases). The CDR3 has 12 residues. V lost 4 bases to trimming and J lost 8 bases, with 9 bases between them. Per the germline V gene, CDR1 is SGHDT and CDR2 is YYEEEE. The CDR3 loop reads CASSARQEKLFF. In DNA, the CDR3 is TGTGCCAGCAGCGCCCGACAGGAAAAACTGTTTTTT.

This clone occurred a few times. This chain joins TRBV15 and TRBJ1-2; tentative D call: TRBD1 (6 bases). Trimming removed 0 bases at V and 7 bases at J, with 15 bases between. The CDR3 is 15 residues long. Germline values: CDR1 LNHNV, CDR2 YYDKDF (reference sequence). The CDR3 protein is CATSRDPPGARGYTF. The CDR3 region has the DNA TGTGCCACCAGCAGAGACCCCCCAGGGGCCCGTGGCTACACCTTC.